Following are 26 T cell receptor beta chains from one sample sequenced in a study of OX40 agonist ivuxolimab in advanced cancers. Sequenced by immunoSEQ multiplex PCR; TCRdb stores in-frame clones only, minus some. The table has about 110,000 clones, less than 95% seen once; the top ten hold approximately 0.69%. Here the sequenced sample was CD4+ or CD8+ T cells sorted from blood, taken in a trial of the OX40 agonist ivuxolimab. The receptors stem from an adult with an advanced solid tumor such as melanoma, head and neck, liver or kidney cancer.

The chain is built from TRBV11-1 and TRBJ2-4; TRBD1 is a possible D gene (5 bases). The CDR3 spans 17 residues. V lost 5 bases and J lost 0, with 17 bases in between. Germline CDR1 reads SGHAT; CDR2 reads FQDESV (reference sequence). The CDR3 nucleotides are TGTGCCAGCAGCCTATTAGGGGCAGAAATAGCCAAAAACATTCAGTACTTC. As protein: CASSLLGAEIAKNIQYF. Combining the CDR3 with reference TRBV11-1 and TRBJ2-4 gives the whole variable domain EAEVAQSPRYKITEKSQAVAFWCDPISGHATLYWYRQILGQGPELLVQFQDESVVDDSQLPKDRFSAERLKGVDSTLKIQPAELGDSAMYLCASSLLGAEIAKNIQYFGAGTRLSVL.

The chain recombines TRBV5-1 with TRBJ1-4, with 8 bases fitting TRBD1. Germline V CDR1 and CDR2: SGHRS, YFSETQ. Trimming cost V 4 bases and J 5 bases; bases outside gene matches: 7. The CDR3 runs to 15 residues. CDR3 bases: TGCGCCAGCAGCGCGGGACAGGTTGAAAATGAAAAACTGTTTTTT. This translates into CASSAGQVENEKLFF.

This chain links TRBV28 with TRBJ1-1; possible D gene TRBD1, 6 bases. V lost 10 bases, J lost 3 bases, and 9 bases lay in between. The CDR3 has 11 amino acids. In germline, CDR1 is MDHEN, CDR2 SYDVKM. This chain's CDR3 is CATRGDTEAFF. CDR3 in DNA: TGTGCCACCAGGGGTGACACTGAAGCTTTCTTT.

The chain couples TRBV7-9 to TRBJ2-5; D is uncertain. CDR1 is SEHNR and CDR2 is FQNEAQ in the germline V gene (reference sequence). The V end was cut by 2 bases, the J end by 0 bases, with 13 bases between. This CDR3 comprises 16 residues. CDR3 bases: TGTGCCAGCAGCTTATCAGTCGTCAGCTACCAAGAGACCCAGTACTTC. Amino acid sequence: CASSLSVVSYQETQYF.

This chain connects TRBV9 to TRBJ2-1; TRBD2 agrees at 11 bases. CDR1 SGDLS and CDR2 YYNGEE come from the germline V gene. The CDR3 runs 15 residues. V lost 4 bases and J lost 5; bases outside the gene matches: 5. The CDR3 here is CASSSGTSGNNEQFF. In nucleotides, the CDR3 is TGTGCCAGCAGCTCTGGGACTAGCGGTAACAATGAGCAGTTCTTC.

The V and J genes are TRBV5-1 and TRBJ2-1, with 7 bases lining up with TRBD2. Germline CDR1 is SGHRS and CDR2 is YFSETQ. V was clipped by 4 bases and J by 7 bases; unmatched bases: 2. CDR3 length equals 12 residues. The CDR3 DNA reads as TGCGCCAGCAGCCTCGGGAGGAATGAGCAGTTCTTC. Protein: CASSLGRNEQFF.

The chain is built from TRBV5-1 and TRBJ2-1; TRBD1 matches at 7 bases. Germline V lookup: CDR1 SGHRS, CDR2 YFSETQ. The CDR3 sequence is 15 residues long. V shed 4 bases and J 1 base; nucleotides not matched to a gene: 5. The CDR3 region has the DNA TGCGCCAGCAGCGGGTACAGGGGATCCTACAATGAGCAGTTCTTC. It yields the protein CASSGYRGSYNEQFF.

This clone has a single count. This rearrangement joins TRBV5-1 to TRBJ2-7; TRBD1 matches at 10 bases. This CDR3 contains 14 residues. The J segment lost 3 bases and the V segment lost 3 bases, leaving 3 bases of the junction unmatched. Germline loops: CDR1 SGHRS, CDR2 YFSETQ. CDR3 in DNA: TGCGCCAGCAGCTCGGGACAGGGGCACTACGAGCAGTACTTC. It codes for CASSSGQGHYEQYF. The whole variable domain, filled in from reference TRBV5-1 and TRBJ2-7, reads KAGVTQTPRYLIKTRGQQVTLSCSPISGHRSVSWYQQTPGQGLQFLFEYFSETQRNKGNFPGRFSGRQFSNSRSEMNVSTLELGDSALYLCASSSGQGHYEQYFGPGTRLTVT.

Notes on this clone: Sequence at one end of the junction differs from germline and may be a read error. The chain employs TRBV4-2 and TRBJ2-7, with D hard to call. In germline, CDR1 is LGHNA, CDR2 YNFKEQ. This CDR3 has 13 residues. The CDR3: CASSEDRTYEQYF. For the CDR3, the DNA is TGTGCCAGCAGCGAAGACCGGACCTACGAGCAGTACTTC.

The rearrangement links TRBV7-9 to TRBJ2-7; TRBD1 is a possible D gene (5 bases). CDR1 and CDR2 (germline): SEHNR, FQNEAQ (reference sequence). There are 16 residues in the CDR3. Deletions cut 3 bases from V and 5 bases from J, with 20 bases between. CDR3 sequence reads: CASSFLPGSFMHEQYF. The CDR3 DNA sequence: TGTGCCAGCAGCTTCTTGCCAGGGTCTTTTATGCACGAGCAGTACTTC.

This chain links TRBV7-3 with TRBJ1-1, with D uncertain. This CDR3 is 13 amino acids long. The germline V and J ends were trimmed by 2 bases and 1 base, with 5 bases remaining between them. Germline values: CDR1 SGHTA, CDR2 FQGTGA. CDR3 protein: CASSLDQNTEAFF. CDR3 nucleotide sequence: TGTGCCAGCAGCTTAGACCAGAACACTGAAGCTTTCTTT.

V is TRBV9 and J is TRBJ2-3; 12 bases map to TRBD2. The length of the CDR3 is 18 residues. The germline V gene has CDR1 SGDLS and CDR2 YYNGEE. After removal of 0 bases from V and 4 bases from J, the junction contained 9 bases not matched to a gene. The CDR3 protein is CASSVDLLAGGPSDTQYF. The CDR3 DNA reads TGTGCCAGCAGCGTAGATTTGCTAGCGGGGGGGCCCTCAGATACGCAGTATTTT.

This chain uses TRBV29-1 with TRBJ2-7; 9 positions match TRBD1. The CDR3 has 14 amino acids. Per the germline V gene, CDR1 is SQVTM and CDR2 is ANQGSEA. V was pared by 6 bases and J by 6 bases, with 12 bases of the junction left unmatched. This CDR3 reads CSVGLQGASGEQYF. CDR3 nucleotides: TGCAGCGTCGGGCTACAGGGGGCGAGCGGCGAGCAGTACTTC.

This chain connects TRBV6-5 to TRBJ2-5; TRBD1 agrees at 7 bases. This CDR3 contains 16 residues. Germline V CDR1 and CDR2: MNHEY, SVGAGI. The V and J ends lost 0 bases and 5 bases, in that order; junction bases with no gene match: 9. CDR3 sequence reads: CASSYSRGGASETQYF. The CDR3 region has the DNA TGTGCCAGCAGTTACTCGAGAGGGGGCGCGTCTGAGACCCAGTACTTC.

This sequence joins TRBV5-1 and TRBJ1-2; possible D gene TRBD1, 5 bases. Germline values: CDR1 SGHRS, CDR2 YFSETQ. Trimming shortened V by 0 bases and J by 2 bases, and 5 bases separated the two germline ends. The CDR3 has 13 amino acids. This chain's CDR3 is CASSLGQNYGYTF. CDR3 nucleotides: TGCGCCAGCAGCTTGGGACAGAACTATGGCTACACCTTC.

The chain combines TRBV7-3 with TRBJ1-2; the D gene is possibly TRBD1 (6 bases). CDR1 is SGHTA, CDR2 FQGTGA, per germline. V dropped 5 bases and J dropped 8 bases, with 15 bases sitting between them. CDR3 length: 13 residues. The CDR3 reads CASSQTGASGYTF. The DNA for the CDR3 is TGTGCCAGCAGCCAGACAGGCGCCTCGGGCTACACCTTC. Filled out from reference TRBV7-3 and TRBJ1-2, the complete variable domain reads GAGVSQTPSNKVTEKGKYVELRCDPISGHTALYWYRQSLGQGPEFLIYFQGTGAADDSGLPNDRFFAVRPEGSVSTLKIQRTERGDSAVYLCASSQTGASGYTFGSGTRLTVV.

This chain links TRBV6-5 with TRBJ2-7; unclear D gene. The germline V gene encodes CDR1 MNHEY and CDR2 SVGAGI. The V end was cut by 7 bases, the J end by 7 bases, with 11 bases between. The CDR3 contains 11 residues. CDR3 amino acids: CASTGFNEQYF. The CDR3, as DNA: TGTGCCAGCACCGGGTTTAATGAGCAGTACTTC.

This clone was detected only once. V is TRBV5-6 and J is TRBJ2-7; D gene unclear. CDR1 SGHDT and CDR2 YYEEEE come from the germline V gene. With 7 bases removed from V and 7 bases from J, the gap between germline ends came to 12 bases. There are 11 residues in the CDR3. This chain's CDR3 is CASSRGGEQYF. In DNA form, the CDR3 reads TGTGCCAGCTCCCGTGGTGGTGAGCAGTACTTC.

With respect to this clone: At one of its ends the junction is not consistent with the germline gene, which may arise from a read error. The chain couples TRBV7-7 to TRBJ2-1, with TRBD2 identical over 10 bases. CDR1 and CDR2 from the germline V gene are SSHAT and FNYEAQ (reference sequence). CDR3 length equals 15 residues. CDR3 amino acids: CASSPGTSAGEEQFF. CDR3 in DNA: TGTGCTAGCAGCCCTGGGACTAGCGCGGGGGAAGAGCAGTTCTTC. Full variable domain (remainder filled in from reference TRBV7-7 and TRBJ2-1): GAGVSQSPRYKVTKRGQDVTLRCDPISSHATLYWYQQALGQGPEFLTYFNYEAQPDKSGLPSDRFSAERPEGSISTLTIQRTEQRDSAMYRCASSPGTSAGEEQFFGPGTRLTVL.

The gene calls are TRBV20-1 and TRBJ1-1; D remains unclear. The CDR3 length is 11 residues. The V gene lost 5 bases and the J gene lost 10 bases, with 14 bases spanning the gap. CDR1 DFQATT and CDR2 SNEGSKA come from the germline V gene (reference sequence). DNA of the CDR3: TGCAGTGCTCAGAGGACGTTGGGAGCTTTCTTT. Its translation: CSAQRTLGAFF.

This clone was observed a single time. The CDR3: CASSFRRIPYEQYF. CDR3 nucleotides: TGTGCCAGCAGTTTCCGGAGAATCCCTTACGAGCAGTACTTC. This chain joins TRBV6-5 and TRBJ2-7; D is unresolved. The length of the CDR3 is 14 residues. Between the trimmed V and J ends, which lost 4 bases and 4 bases, there was a span of 14 bases. CDR1 MNHEY and CDR2 SVGAGI come from the germline V gene.

The chain uses TRBV27 and TRBJ2-5; a possible D gene is TRBD1 (7 bases). CDR1 is MNHEY and CDR2 is SMNVEV in the germline V gene (reference sequence). CDR3 size: 14 residues. Trimming removed 6 bases at V and 3 bases at J, with 14 bases between. The DNA for the CDR3 is TGTGCCAGCAGAGGGGGGACAGCTAAAGAGACCCAGTACTTC. This encodes CASRGGTAKETQYF.

The rearrangement joins TRBV5-1 to TRBJ2-3, with 12 nucleotides matching TRBD2. Germline trimming cut 8 bases from V and 5 bases from J; bases unmatched to any gene: 9. CDR1 SGHRS and CDR2 YFSETQ come from the germline V gene. CDR3 size: 15 residues. In DNA, the CDR3 is TGCGCCAGTGAGGCTAGCGGGGGGGCAGGAGATACGCAGTATTTT. It encodes CASEASGGAGDTQYF.

The rearrangement links TRBV5-1 to TRBJ2-5, with D tentatively TRBD1 (5 bases). V lost 7 bases, J lost 2 bases, and 27 bases lay in between. CDR1 is SGHRS, CDR2 YFSETQ, per germline. The CDR3 consists of 18 residues. CDR3 loop: CASRSYPTGHAGQETQYF. As DNA, the CDR3 is TGCGCCAGCCGTTCTTATCCCACAGGCCACGCAGGGCAAGAGACCCAGTACTTC.

This chain links TRBV29-1 with TRBJ2-1; tentatively, D is TRBD1 (6 bases). The germline V gene encodes CDR1 SQVTM and CDR2 ANQGSEA. Trimming removed 7 bases from V and 9 bases from J, with 19 bases in between. The CDR3 has 13 residues. The CDR3 nucleotides read TGCAGCGCCACTAGACAGGCAACTATTGAGCAGTTCTTC. Its protein is CSATRQATIEQFF.

This sequence joins TRBV4-1 and TRBJ2-3, with TRBD2 matching 14 bases. CDR1 MGHRA and CDR2 YSYEKL come from the germline V gene. The CDR3 consists of 15 residues. The V and J ends lost 9 bases and 6 bases, in that order; junction bases with no gene match: 8. This CDR3 reads CASGTSGGFMDTQYF. The CDR3 DNA is TGCGCCAGTGGGACTAGCGGGGGTTTTATGGATACGCAGTATTTT.